Listed here are 14 T cell receptor beta chains from one sample, sequenced in a study of T cell responses to AZD1222 COVID-19 vaccine. Profiling relied on immunoSEQ multiplex PCR, and the TCRdb table lists in-frame clones only, not all of them. In the table there are over 65,000 clones, 85% to 90% of which are singletons. The material was peripheral blood, obtained on day 0 of AZD1222 vaccination. These receptors came from an adult in good health.

V usage is TRBV5-6 and J usage is TRBJ1-5, with 8 bases aligning to TRBD1. Germline V lookup: CDR1 SGHDT, CDR2 YYEEEE. J gave up 6 bases and V 1 base, and 12 bases lay outside the gene matches. CDR3 length: 17 residues. CDR3 protein: CASSLTGGRTRGQPQHF. In DNA form, the CDR3 reads TGTGCCAGCAGCTTGACAGGGGGGCGTACACGGGGTCAGCCCCAGCATTTT.

The chain carries TRBV11-3 and TRBJ2-1, with TRBD2 identical over 11 bases. CDR1 and CDR2 from the germline V gene are SGHNT and YENEEA. J lost 7 bases, V lost 5 bases, and 13 bases had no gene match. The CDR3 length is 17 residues. The CDR3 here is CASSIRLAGNGLNEQFF. The CDR3 nucleotides are TGTGCCAGCAGCATCAGACTAGCGGGGAATGGTTTGAATGAGCAGTTCTTC.

The chain combines TRBV6-5 with TRBJ2-7; 9 bases agree with TRBD1. This CDR3 is 14 amino acids long. The junction had 12 bases not matched to a gene; V was cut back by 9 bases and J by 6 bases. Germline V gene lookup returns CDR1 MNHEY and CDR2 SVGAGI. CDR3 in amino acids: CASRGQGRNGEQYF. The DNA for the CDR3 is TGTGCCAGTAGGGGACAGGGAAGAAATGGCGAGCAGTACTTC.

The chain joins TRBV19 to TRBJ1-2; 7 nucleotides match TRBD1. The CDR3 length is 15 residues. The germline gives CDR1 LNHDA, CDR2 SQIVND (reference sequence). V shed 5 bases, J shed 5 bases, and the junction held 11 bases outside the gene matches. This chain's CDR3 is CASSPVSGGIYGYTF. CDR3 DNA: TGTGCCAGTAGTCCCGTTTCAGGGGGGATTTATGGCTACACCTTC. Variable domain in full (rest from reference TRBV19 and TRBJ1-2): DGGITQSPKYLFRKEGQNVTLSCEQNLNHDAMYWYRQDPGQGLRLIYYSQIVNDFQKGDIAEGYSVSREKKESFPLTVTSAQKNPTAFYLCASSPVSGGIYGYTFGSGTRLTVV.

The chain employs TRBV5-1 and TRBJ1-4, with 8 bases that match TRBD1. V was clipped by 2 bases and J by 4 bases; unmatched bases: 4. Per the germline V gene, CDR1 is SGHRS and CDR2 is YFSETQ. The CDR3 length is 15 residues. The CDR3 DNA sequence: TGCGCCAGCAGCTTTCGGACAGGGAGTAATGAAAAACTGTTTTTT. As protein: CASSFRTGSNEKLFF.

The chain couples TRBV7-8 to TRBJ1-5, with D tentatively TRBD1 (5 bases). Trimming took 5 bases from V and 11 from J, leaving 16 bases between them. This CDR3 has 13 amino acids. Germline CDR1 and CDR2: SGHVS and FQNEAQ. The CDR3 loop reads CASSDTGAKAQHF. CDR3 in DNA: TGTGCCAGCAGCGACACCGGGGCCAAGGCCCAGCATTTT.

In DNA form, the CDR3 reads TGCGCCAGCAGCTTGGACCTGGGGAATCAGCCCCAGCATTTT. Its translation is CASSLDLGNQPQHF. This rearrangement joins TRBV5-1 to TRBJ1-5; no clear D. This CDR3 is 14 amino acids long. Germline assignment: CDR1 SGHRS and CDR2 YFSETQ. V gave up 0 bases and J gave up 4 bases, with 8 bases separating them.

The chain joins TRBV28 to TRBJ2-5; possible D gene TRBD2, 6 bases. V dropped 6 bases and J dropped 4 bases, with 12 bases sitting between them. The CDR3 contains 13 residues. Germline V gene lookup returns CDR1 MDHEN and CDR2 SYDVKM. The DNA for the CDR3 is TGTGCCAGCAGCGCGGGACTGAGAGAGACCCAGTACTTC. This translates into CASSAGLRETQYF.

V is TRBV7-2 and J is TRBJ1-1; TRBD1 aligns across 8 bases. The V segment lost 8 bases and the J segment 6 bases; nucleotides outside the gene matches: 17. The CDR3 is made up of 16 amino acids. CDR1 is SGHTA, CDR2 FQGNSA, per germline. The DNA of the CDR3 is TGTGCCAGCGTCCCCCCCAGGACAGGGATTAGGGCTGAAGCTTTCTTT. Its translation is CASVPPRTGIRAEAFF.

The chain combines TRBV7-9 with TRBJ2-7; D is unresolved. This CDR3 has 14 residues. Per the germline V gene, CDR1 is SEHNR and CDR2 is FQNEAQ (reference sequence). V was clipped by 1 base and J by 5 bases, with 12 bases between them. CDR3 in DNA: TGTGCCAGCAGCTTAGGTCCTAGAGTAAACGAGCAGTACTTC. Encoded protein: CASSLGPRVNEQYF.

This clone was seen a few times. The rearrangement joins TRBV14 to TRBJ2-1; 10 bases match TRBD2. The CDR3 covers 19 residues. V gave up 4 bases and J gave up 0 bases; unmatched junction bases: 12. Germline CDR1 reads SGHDN; CDR2 reads FVKESK. CDR3 residues: CASSRSRTSGKSSYNEQFF. CDR3 DNA sequence: TGTGCCAGCAGCCGGTCCCGGACTAGCGGAAAGAGCTCCTACAATGAGCAGTTCTTC.

The chain uses TRBV11-3 and TRBJ2-7, with TRBD1 as a possible D gene (6 bases). Germline V gives CDR1 SGHNT, CDR2 YENEEA. The CDR3 has 14 residues. Trimming removed 1 base at V and 2 bases at J, with 9 bases between. The CDR3 region is CASSLGAGAYEQYF. The CDR3, as DNA: TGTGCCAGCAGCTTAGGCGCAGGGGCCTACGAGCAGTACTTC.

V is TRBV27 and J is TRBJ1-2; D remains ambiguous. The CDR3 loop spans 13 amino acids. Per the germline V gene, CDR1 is MNHEY and CDR2 is SMNVEV (reference sequence). V lost 6 bases, J lost 3 bases, and 11 bases lay in between. DNA for the CDR3: TGTGCCAGCAGCCCGCGAGTGGACTATGGCTACACCTTC. As protein: CASSPRVDYGYTF.

The V gene is TRBV19, the J gene TRBJ1-5, with D maybe TRBD1 (5 bases). The CDR3 contains 15 residues. Looked up from germline, CDR1 is LNHDA and CDR2 is SQIVND (reference sequence). V was cut by 3 bases and J by 1 base, with 10 bases left in between. The CDR3 is CASSISRDSNQPQHF. CDR3 DNA: TGTGCCAGTAGTATTTCCAGGGACAGCAATCAGCCCCAGCATTTT.